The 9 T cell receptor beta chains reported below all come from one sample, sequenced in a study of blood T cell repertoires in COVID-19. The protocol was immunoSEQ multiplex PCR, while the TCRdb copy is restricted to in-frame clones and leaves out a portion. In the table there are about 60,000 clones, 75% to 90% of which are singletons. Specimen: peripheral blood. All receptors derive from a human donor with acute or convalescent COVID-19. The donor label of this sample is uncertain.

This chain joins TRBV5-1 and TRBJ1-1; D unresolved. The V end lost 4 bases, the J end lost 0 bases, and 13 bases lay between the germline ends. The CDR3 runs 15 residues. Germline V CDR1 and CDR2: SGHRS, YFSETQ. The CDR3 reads CASSSAAVMNTEAFF. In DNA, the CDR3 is TGCGCCAGCAGCAGCGCCGCGGTCATGAACACTGAAGCTTTCTTT.

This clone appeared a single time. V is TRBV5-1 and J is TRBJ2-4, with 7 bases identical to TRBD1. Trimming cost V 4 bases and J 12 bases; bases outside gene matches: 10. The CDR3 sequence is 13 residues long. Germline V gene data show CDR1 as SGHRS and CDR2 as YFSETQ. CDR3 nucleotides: TGCGCCAGCAGCGCTGGTAGGGGACAGCATCAGTACTTC. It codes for CASSAGRGQHQYF.

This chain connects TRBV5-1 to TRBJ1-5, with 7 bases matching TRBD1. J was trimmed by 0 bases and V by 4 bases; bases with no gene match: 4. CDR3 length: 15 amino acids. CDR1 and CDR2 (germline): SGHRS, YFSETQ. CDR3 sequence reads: CASSTGTDSNQPQHF. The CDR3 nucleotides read TGCGCCAGCAGCACAGGGACAGATAGCAATCAGCCCCAGCATTTT.

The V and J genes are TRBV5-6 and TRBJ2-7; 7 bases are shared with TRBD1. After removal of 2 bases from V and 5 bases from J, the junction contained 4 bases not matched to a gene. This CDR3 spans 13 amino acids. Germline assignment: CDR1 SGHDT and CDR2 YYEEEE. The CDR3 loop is CASSFYDRDEQYV. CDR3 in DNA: TGTGCCAGCAGCTTTTACGACAGGGACGAGCAGTACGTC.

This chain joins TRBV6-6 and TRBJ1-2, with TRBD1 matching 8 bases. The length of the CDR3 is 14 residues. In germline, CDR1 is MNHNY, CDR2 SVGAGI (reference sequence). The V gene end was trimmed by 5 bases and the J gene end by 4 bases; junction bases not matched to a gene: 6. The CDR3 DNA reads TGTGCCAGCAGTCTGGACAGGGCGGTCTATGGCTACACCTTC. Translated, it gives CASSLDRAVYGYTF.

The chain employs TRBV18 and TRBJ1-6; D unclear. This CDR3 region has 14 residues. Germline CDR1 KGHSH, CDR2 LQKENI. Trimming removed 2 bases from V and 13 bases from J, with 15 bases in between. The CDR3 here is CASSPTSGRDPLHF. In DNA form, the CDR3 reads TGTGCCAGCTCACCAACATCCGGGAGGGATCCCCTCCACTTT.

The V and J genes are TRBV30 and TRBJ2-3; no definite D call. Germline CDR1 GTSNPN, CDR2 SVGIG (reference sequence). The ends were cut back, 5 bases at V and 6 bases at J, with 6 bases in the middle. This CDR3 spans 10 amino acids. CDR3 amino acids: CAWGRDTQYF. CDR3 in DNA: TGTGCCTGGGGGCGCGATACGCAGTATTTT.

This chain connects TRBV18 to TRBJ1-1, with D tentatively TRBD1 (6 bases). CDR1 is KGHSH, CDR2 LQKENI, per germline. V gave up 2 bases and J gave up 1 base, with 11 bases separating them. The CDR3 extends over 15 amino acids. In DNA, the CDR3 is TGTGCCAGCTCACCAAGGGGCAGGGGGAACACTGAAGCTTTCTTT. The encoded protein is CASSPRGRGNTEAFF. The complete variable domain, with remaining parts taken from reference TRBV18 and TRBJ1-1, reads NAGVMQNPRHLVRRRGQEARLRCSPMKGHSHVYWYRQLPEEGLKFMVYLQKENIIDESGMPKERFSAEFPKEGPSILRIQQVVRGDSAAYFCASSPRGRGNTEAFFGQGTRLTVV.

The CDR3 coding sequence is TGTGCCAGCAGCCCCGACAGTTACGTGAATGGCTACACCTTC. This codes for CASSPDSYVNGYTF. J is TRBJ1-2 and V is TRBV5-6, with a possible D match to TRBD1 (5 bases). The CDR3 totals 14 residues. V lost 4 bases and J lost 6, with 16 bases in between. Germline V lookup: CDR1 SGHDT, CDR2 YYEEEE.